The T cell receptor (beta chain) under discussion was sequenced for a study of blood T cell repertoires in COVID-19. About the study: Sites across the United States, Italy and Spain contributed samples from acute and convalescent COVID-19. The analysed material was cDNA or gDNA that came from T cells, B-cell-depleted T cells, or PBMCs.

How the authors handled the data: From reference gene primer amplification, estimates of nucleated cell counts were derived. Measured with immunoSEQ multiplex PCR; TCRdb has only the in-frame clones, and not every one. Clone size and the V and J calls come from that table; the DNA yielded D and trimming. The table lists 20,000 or so clones, around 86% of them singletons. This TCR derives from a man in his 70s with acute or convalescent COVID-19. Sequencing was done on a sample of peripheral blood.

CDR3 loop: CASTKLGAGGSSYNEQFF. The CDR3, as DNA: TGCGCCAGCACCAAGCTTGGGGCGGGCGGGAGCTCCTACAATGAGCAGTTCTTC. The chain links TRBV5-1 to TRBJ2-1; 7 nucleotides align to TRBD2. Germline CDR1 SGHRS, CDR2 YFSETQ. V was pared by 6 bases and J by 0 bases, with 15 bases of the junction left unmatched. This CDR3 comprises 18 residues.